The 22 T cell receptor beta chains below all came from one sample that was sequenced in a study of neurological immune-mediated disorders. TCRdb ran MiXCR on the 5' RACE reads and lists one entry per CDR3 protein. Of 77,000 or so distinct CDR3 sequences in the sample, about 9.7% were seen once. The sequenced sample was PBMCs. The receptors stem from a man over 45 in good health.

The table lists this clonotype with many counts. This sequence joins TRBV5-1 and TRBJ2-2; 10 bases are shared with TRBD2. Germline trimming cut 5 bases from V and 0 bases from J; bases unmatched to any gene: 4. The CDR3 spans 16 residues. Per germline, CDR1 SGHRS and CDR2 YFSETQ. The CDR3 sequence: CASRPGLAANTGELFF. Here the CDR3 DNA reads TGCGCCAGCAGACCCGGACTAGCGGCGAACACCGGGGAGCTGTTTTTT.

This clonotype was counted ten times or more. This rearrangement joins TRBV24-1 to TRBJ2-3; 13 bases align to TRBD2. The CDR3 runs to 16 residues. V dropped 1 base and J dropped 4; count of bases not matched to a gene: 1. CDR1 is KGHDR, CDR2 SFDVKD, per germline. The CDR3 coding sequence is TGTGCCACCAGTGATTTTACTAGCGGGAGGGCAGATACGCAGTATTTT. It encodes CATSDFTSGRADTQYF.

This clonotype was picked up a small number of times. The rearrangement links TRBV5-1 to TRBJ2-7, with TRBD1 identical over 8 bases. J was trimmed by 6 bases and V by 7 bases; bases with no gene match: 9. The CDR3 totals 13 residues. Germline lookup yields CDR1 SGHRS and CDR2 YFSETQ. The CDR3, as DNA: TGCGCCAGCGGTAGGGACAGGCCCCTCGAGCAGTACTTC. The encoded protein is CASGRDRPLEQYF.

This clonotype has a count of ten or more. This chain uses TRBV4-1 with TRBJ2-7, with 10 positions matching TRBD1. The ends lost 0 bases at V and 3 bases at J; junction bases unmatched: 5. The germline V gene encodes CDR1 MGHRA and CDR2 YSYEKL. This CDR3 has 16 amino acids. CDR3 sequence: CASSQDLTGGDYEQYF. CDR3 nucleotides: TGCGCCAGCAGCCAAGATCTGACAGGGGGCGACTACGAGCAGTACTTC.

A remark on this clonotype: The CDR3 does not close with the conserved phenylalanine or tryptophan, likely indicating a read error. The DNA is left out, because the CDR3 cannot be placed on it with certainty; the CDR3 is given as TCRdb lists it. J is TRBJ1-1 and V is TRBV12-3 or TRBV12-4; the table's TRBD1 call for D was not verified on the DNA. Both ends counted, the CDR3 spans 15 residues. CDR3 sequence reads: CASSLGQAMNTEAFL.

Of note for this clonotype: This could be a read error, since a much larger clone is one nucleotide away. The chain is built from TRBV5-1 and TRBJ2-7, with D possibly TRBD2 on 6 matching bases. The V end was cut by 5 bases, the J end by 3 bases, with 18 bases between. The length of the CDR3 is 15 residues. Germline CDR1 is SGHRS and CDR2 is YFSETQ. CDR3 loop: CASRPPGGKNYEQYF. For the CDR3, the DNA is TGCGCCAGCAGACCCCCTGGGGGGAAAAACTACGAGCAGTACTTC.

Turning to this clonotype: A single base separates this from a much larger clone, so it may be a read error. This sequence joins TRBV27 and TRBJ2-3; maybe TRBD2 (5 bases). This CDR3 comprises 14 residues. The germline V gene has CDR1 MNHEY and CDR2 SMNVEV (reference sequence). CDR3 sequence (DNA): TGTTCCAGCAGTTTATCTGCGGGTGGAGATACGCAGTATTTT. Translating gives CSSSLSAGGDTQYF.

The table lists this clonotype with many counts. This chain joins TRBV28 and TRBJ2-7; 11 positions agree with TRBD2. The CDR3 has 15 amino acids. With V trimmed by 5 bases and J by 2 bases, 5 bases remained unmatched. Germline CDR1 and CDR2: MDHEN and SYDVKM. The CDR3 reads CASSGGLADTYEQYF. For the CDR3, the DNA is TGTGCCAGCAGTGGGGGACTAGCGGATACCTACGAGCAGTACTTC.

This clonotype was seen repeatedly, ten times or more. The chain is built from TRBV5-1 and TRBJ1-2; D remains ambiguous. Trimming took 0 bases from V and 0 from J, leaving 6 bases between them. Germline CDR1 is SGHRS and CDR2 is YFSETQ. The CDR3 covers 14 residues. CDR3 DNA: TGCGCCAGCAGCTTGGACAGCGCTAACTATGGCTACACCTTC. It is translated as CASSLDSANYGYTF.

The sample holds many counts of this clonotype. This sequence joins TRBV6-1 and TRBJ1-6; D is undetermined. The CDR3 runs 16 residues. V was shortened by 8 bases and J by 1 base, with 15 bases between the two germline ends. Germline V gene data show CDR1 as MNHNS and CDR2 as SASEGT. The DNA for the CDR3 is TGTGCCAGCCAGCGTGAGCGGCGGTCCTATAATTCACCCCTCCACTTT. Translated, it gives CASQRERRSYNSPLHF.

With regard to this clonotype: This may come from a read error, since a much larger clone is one base off. The CDR3 DNA sequence: TGTGCCAGCAGTTTTGGCCTAGCGGGAGGGCCAGGAAGGTTCTTC. Encoded protein: CASSFGLAGGPGRFF. The J gene is TRBJ2-1, the V gene TRBV28; 12 bases align to TRBD2. The CDR3 sequence is 15 residues long. The junction had 12 bases not matched to a gene; V was cut back by 3 bases and J by 15 bases. Germline V gene data show CDR1 as MDHEN and CDR2 as SYDVKM.

In its sample, this clonotype was seen many times. The chain has TRBV5-6 and TRBJ2-1; perhaps TRBD2 as D (5 bases). Germline values: CDR1 SGHDT, CDR2 YYEEEE. Trimming took 1 base from V and 0 from J, leaving 11 bases between them. This CDR3 contains 16 residues. The chain's CDR3 is CASSLNGVLSYNEQFF. CDR3 sequence (DNA): TGTGCCAGCAGCTTGAACGGGGTCCTCTCCTACAATGAGCAGTTCTTC.

This clonotype showed up just once. One end of the junction varies from germline; a read error may be responsible. The V and J genes are TRBV3-1 and TRBJ1-2; possibly TRBD1 for D (5 bases). This CDR3 contains 15 residues. Germline CDR1 and CDR2: LGHDT and YNNKEL (reference sequence). CDR3 region: CASSQMTVAKYGYTF. DNA for the CDR3: TGTGCCAGCAGCCAAATGACAGTAGCTAAATATGGCTACACCTTC.

This clonotype was detected ten times or more. The chain combines TRBV27 with TRBJ2-7, with D possibly being TRBD1 (5 bases). Trimming took 4 bases from V and 4 from J, leaving 11 bases between them. CDR1 and CDR2 (germline): MNHEY, SMNVEV (reference sequence). The CDR3 sequence is 13 residues long. For the CDR3, the DNA is TGTGCCAGCAGTTCGGCAGGGAAATACGAGCAGTACTTC. Protein sequence: CASSSAGKYEQYF.

At least ten counts were recorded for this clonotype. The V gene is TRBV19, the J gene TRBJ2-5; a possible D gene is TRBD1 (5 bases). The CDR3 has 15 amino acids. Germline V CDR1 and CDR2: LNHDA, SQIVND (reference sequence). With 5 bases removed from V and 5 bases from J, the gap between germline ends came to 18 bases. The chain's CDR3 is CASSPARRVGETQYF. The CDR3 DNA sequence: TGTGCCAGTAGTCCTGCCCGCAGGGTAGGGGAGACCCAGTACTTC. The whole variable domain, remainder taken from reference TRBV19 and TRBJ2-5, is DGGITQSPKYLFRKEGQNVTLSCEQNLNHDAMYWYRQDPGQGLRLIYYSQIVNDFQKGDIAEGYSVSREKKESFPLTVTSAQKNPTAFYLCASSPARRVGETQYFGPGTRLLVL.

The table lists this clonotype with many counts. This chain uses TRBV28 with TRBJ2-3; D is uncertain. Germline CDR1 reads MDHEN; CDR2 reads SYDVKM. V dropped 10 bases and J dropped 4 bases, with 9 bases sitting between them. The CDR3 contains 11 residues. CDR3 nucleotide sequence: TGTGCCACCCACGGTGCAGATACGCAGTATTTT. Protein product: CATHGADTQYF.

This clonotype was counted ten times or more. This chain uses TRBV6-1 with TRBJ1-5; D uncertain. The V gene's germline CDR1 is MNHNS and CDR2 SASEGT. Trimming took off 4 bases at V and 2 bases at J, with 18 bases between the two ends. The length of the CDR3 is 17 residues. CDR3: CASSVTYSGIGNQPQHF. For the CDR3, the DNA is TGTGCCAGCAGTGTCACGTACTCGGGAATCGGCAATCAGCCCCAGCATTTT.

This clonotype was counted ten times or more. V is TRBV30 and J is TRBJ1-6, with 7 positions matching TRBD1. Germline CDR1 and CDR2: GTSNPN and SVGIG (reference sequence). The length of the CDR3 is 14 residues. The V and J ends lost 2 bases and 11 bases, in that order; junction bases with no gene match: 9. CDR3 amino acids: CAWSSDRVDPPLHF. The CDR3 DNA follows: TGTGCCTGGAGTAGTGACAGGGTGGATCCACCCCTCCACTTT.

In this sample, this clonotype turned up many times. The V and J genes are TRBV7-2 and TRBJ2-7; no clear D. Germline V gene data show CDR1 as SGHTA and CDR2 as FQGNSA. The CDR3 runs to 15 residues. V was trimmed by 1 base and J by 3 bases, leaving 13 bases between them. Here the CDR3 DNA reads TGTGCCAGCAGCTTAGGGGCAGGCTTAAACTACGAGCAGTACTTC. Protein: CASSLGAGLNYEQYF.

Many counts were recorded for this clonotype. The chain recombines TRBV7-2 with TRBJ2-7; perhaps TRBD1 as D (6 bases). Germline V gene data show CDR1 as SGHTA and CDR2 as FQGNSA. This CDR3 spans 15 amino acids. V was shortened by 1 base and J by 0 bases, with 10 bases between the two germline ends. DNA for the CDR3: TGTGCCAGCAGCTTAGTTACCAGGGGCTCCTACGAGCAGTACTTC. Protein product: CASSLVTRGSYEQYF.

This clonotype has a count of ten or more. The chain is built from TRBV6-2 or TRBV6-3 and TRBJ2-2; tentative D call: TRBD1 (5 bases). The V and J ends lost 7 bases and 4 bases respectively, with 13 bases between them. Germline V CDR1 and CDR2: MNHEY, SVGEGT. The CDR3 sequence is 14 residues long. In DNA, the CDR3 is TGTGCCAGCACCGACCGGCAGGGCACCGGGGAGCTGTTTTTT. It specifies CASTDRQGTGELFF.

This clonotype was observed at least ten times. The rearrangement links TRBV4-3 to TRBJ2-5, with 8 nucleotides matching TRBD2. The CDR3 has 14 amino acids. The V and J ends lost 0 bases and 11 bases, in that order; junction bases with no gene match: 8. Germline CDR1 LGHNA, CDR2 YSLEER. The CDR3 coding sequence is TGCGCCAGCAGCCAAGATCTGGACGGGAGGGCTCAGTACTTC. Translated: CASSQDLDGRAQYF.